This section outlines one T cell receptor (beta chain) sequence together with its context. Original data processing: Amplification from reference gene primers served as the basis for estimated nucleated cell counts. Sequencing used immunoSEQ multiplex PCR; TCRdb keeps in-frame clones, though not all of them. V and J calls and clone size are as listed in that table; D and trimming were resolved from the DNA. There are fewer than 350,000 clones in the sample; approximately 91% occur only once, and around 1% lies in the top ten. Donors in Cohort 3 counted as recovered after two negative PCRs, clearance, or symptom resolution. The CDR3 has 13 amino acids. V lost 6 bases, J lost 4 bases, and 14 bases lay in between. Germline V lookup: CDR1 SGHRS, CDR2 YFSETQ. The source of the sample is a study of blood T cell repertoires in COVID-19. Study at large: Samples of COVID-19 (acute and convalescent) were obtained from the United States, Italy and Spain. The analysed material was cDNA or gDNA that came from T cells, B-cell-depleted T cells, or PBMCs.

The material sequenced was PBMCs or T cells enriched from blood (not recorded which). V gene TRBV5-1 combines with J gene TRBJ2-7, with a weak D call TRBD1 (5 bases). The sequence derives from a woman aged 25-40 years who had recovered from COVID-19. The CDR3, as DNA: TGCGCCAGCACCACTGGGGCGGCATACGAGCAGTACTTC. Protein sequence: CASTTGAAYEQYF.